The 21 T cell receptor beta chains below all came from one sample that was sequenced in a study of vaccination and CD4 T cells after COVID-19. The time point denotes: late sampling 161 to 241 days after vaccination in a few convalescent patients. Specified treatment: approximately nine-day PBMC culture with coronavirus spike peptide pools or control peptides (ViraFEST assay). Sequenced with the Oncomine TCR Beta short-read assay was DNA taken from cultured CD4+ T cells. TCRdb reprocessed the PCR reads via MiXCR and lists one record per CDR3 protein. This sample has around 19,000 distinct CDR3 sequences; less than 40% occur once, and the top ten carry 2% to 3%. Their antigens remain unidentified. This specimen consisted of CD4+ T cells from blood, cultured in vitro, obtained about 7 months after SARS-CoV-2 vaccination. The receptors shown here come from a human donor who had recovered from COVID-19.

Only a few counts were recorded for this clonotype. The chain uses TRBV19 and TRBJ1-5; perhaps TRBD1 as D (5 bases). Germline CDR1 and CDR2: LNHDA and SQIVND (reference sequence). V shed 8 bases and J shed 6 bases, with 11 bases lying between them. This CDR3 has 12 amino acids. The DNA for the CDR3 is TGTGCCAGTGAGACAGCTGCTCAGCCCCAGCATTTT. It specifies CASETAAQPQHF. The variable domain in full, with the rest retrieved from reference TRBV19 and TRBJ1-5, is DGGITQSPKYLFRKEGQNVTLSCEQNLNHDAMYWYRQDPGQGLRLIYYSQIVNDFQKGDIAEGYSVSREKKESFPLTVTSAQKNPTAFYLCASETAAQPQHFGDGTRLSIL.

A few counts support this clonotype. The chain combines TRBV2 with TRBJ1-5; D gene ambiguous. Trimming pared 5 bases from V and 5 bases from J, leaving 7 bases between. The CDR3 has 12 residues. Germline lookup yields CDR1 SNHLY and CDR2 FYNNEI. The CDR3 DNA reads TGTGCCAGCAGTAGTCCTGATCAGCCCCAGCATTTT. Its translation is CASSSPDQPQHF. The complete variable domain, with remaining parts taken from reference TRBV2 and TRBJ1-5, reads EPEVTQTPSHQVTQMGQEVILRCVPISNHLYFYWYRQILGQKVEFLVSFYNNEISEKSEIFDDQFSVERPDGSNFTLKIRSTKLEDSAMYFCASSSPDQPQHFGDGTRLSIL.

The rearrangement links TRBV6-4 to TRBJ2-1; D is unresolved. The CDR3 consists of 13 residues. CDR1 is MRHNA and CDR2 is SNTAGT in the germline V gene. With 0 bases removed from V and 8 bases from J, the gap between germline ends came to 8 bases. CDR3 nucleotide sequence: TGTGCCAGCAGTGACTCGTCTCTCGATGAGCAGTTCTTC. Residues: CASSDSSLDEQFF.

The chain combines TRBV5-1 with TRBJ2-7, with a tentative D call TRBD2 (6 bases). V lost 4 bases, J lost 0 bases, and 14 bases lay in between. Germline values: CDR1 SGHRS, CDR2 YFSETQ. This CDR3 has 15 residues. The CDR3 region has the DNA TGCGCCAGCAGCCTAGTCGGAGGGAGCTCCTACGAGCAGTACTTC. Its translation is CASSLVGGSSYEQYF.

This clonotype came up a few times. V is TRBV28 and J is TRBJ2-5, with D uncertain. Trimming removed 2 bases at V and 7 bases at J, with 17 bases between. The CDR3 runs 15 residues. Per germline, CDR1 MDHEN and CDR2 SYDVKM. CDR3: CASSLGSALPGTQYF. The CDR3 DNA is TGTGCCAGCAGTTTAGGCAGCGCCCTACCAGGGACCCAGTACTTC.

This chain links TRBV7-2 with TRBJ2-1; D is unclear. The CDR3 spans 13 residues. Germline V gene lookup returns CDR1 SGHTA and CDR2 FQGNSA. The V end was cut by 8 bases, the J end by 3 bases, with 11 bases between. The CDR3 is CASGPRGYNEQFF. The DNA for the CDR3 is TGTGCCAGCGGGCCTAGAGGCTACAATGAGCAGTTCTTC.

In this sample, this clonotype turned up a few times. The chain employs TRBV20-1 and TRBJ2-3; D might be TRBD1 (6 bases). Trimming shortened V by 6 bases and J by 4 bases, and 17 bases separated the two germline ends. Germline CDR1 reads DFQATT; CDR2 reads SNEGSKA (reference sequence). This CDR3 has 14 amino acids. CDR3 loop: CSAPLRGYADTQYF. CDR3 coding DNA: TGCAGTGCGCCGCTCAGGGGCTACGCAGATACGCAGTATTTT.

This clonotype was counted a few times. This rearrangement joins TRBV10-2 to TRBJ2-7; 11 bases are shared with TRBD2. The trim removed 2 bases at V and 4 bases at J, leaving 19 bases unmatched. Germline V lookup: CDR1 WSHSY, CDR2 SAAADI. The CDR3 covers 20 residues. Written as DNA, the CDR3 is TGCGCCAGCAGTGAGACAAGGGGAAGATTAACTAGCGGGAGCGGGTACGAGCAGTACTTC. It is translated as CASSETRGRLTSGSGYEQYF.

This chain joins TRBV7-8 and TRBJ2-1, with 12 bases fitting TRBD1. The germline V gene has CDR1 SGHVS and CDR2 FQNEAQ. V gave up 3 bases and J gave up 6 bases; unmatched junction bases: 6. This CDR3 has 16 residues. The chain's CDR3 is CASSFTGQGASNEQFF. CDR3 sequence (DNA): TGTGCCAGCAGCTTCACGGGACAGGGGGCTAGCAATGAGCAGTTCTTC.

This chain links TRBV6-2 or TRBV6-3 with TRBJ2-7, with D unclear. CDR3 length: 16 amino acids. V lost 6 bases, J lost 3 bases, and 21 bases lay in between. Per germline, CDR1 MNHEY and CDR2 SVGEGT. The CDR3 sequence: CASSPLSAAPLYEQYF. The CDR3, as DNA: TGTGCCAGCAGCCCCCTATCCGCGGCCCCCCTCTACGAGCAGTACTTC.

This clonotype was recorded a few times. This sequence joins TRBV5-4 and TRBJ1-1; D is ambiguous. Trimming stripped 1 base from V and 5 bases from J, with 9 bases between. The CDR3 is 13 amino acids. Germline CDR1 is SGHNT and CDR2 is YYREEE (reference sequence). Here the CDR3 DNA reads TGTGCCAGCAGCTTGAATACCGGGACTGAAGCTTTCTTT. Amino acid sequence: CASSLNTGTEAFF.

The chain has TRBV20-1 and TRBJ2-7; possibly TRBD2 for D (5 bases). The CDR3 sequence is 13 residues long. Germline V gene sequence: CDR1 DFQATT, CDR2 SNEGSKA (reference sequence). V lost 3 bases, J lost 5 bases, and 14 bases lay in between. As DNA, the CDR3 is TGCAGTGCTAGTTCCGGGAACAGCAACGAGCAGTACTTC. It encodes CSASSGNSNEQYF.

The CDR3 nucleotides read TGTGCCATCAGTGAGGCACAGGGGGGAGGCTACACCTTC. It codes for CAISEAQGGGYTF. The rearrangement links TRBV10-3 to TRBJ1-2, with 8 bases aligning to TRBD1. Looked up from germline, CDR1 is ENHRY and CDR2 is SYGVKD. This CDR3 contains 13 residues. Trimming at V came to 2 bases and at J to 8 bases, leaving 4 bases not matched to a gene.

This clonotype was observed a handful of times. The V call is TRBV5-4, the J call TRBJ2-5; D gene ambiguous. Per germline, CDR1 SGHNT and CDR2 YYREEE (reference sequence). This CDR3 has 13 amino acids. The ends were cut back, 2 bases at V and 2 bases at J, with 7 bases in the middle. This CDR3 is CASSLEQQETQYF. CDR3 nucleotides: TGTGCCAGCAGCTTAGAACAGCAAGAGACCCAGTACTTC. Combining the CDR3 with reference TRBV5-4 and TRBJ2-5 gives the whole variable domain ETGVTQSPTHLIKTRGQQVTLRCSSQSGHNTVSWYQQALGQGPQFIFQYYREEENGRGNFPPRFSGLQFPNYSSELNVNALELDDSALYLCASSLEQQETQYFGPGTRLLVL.

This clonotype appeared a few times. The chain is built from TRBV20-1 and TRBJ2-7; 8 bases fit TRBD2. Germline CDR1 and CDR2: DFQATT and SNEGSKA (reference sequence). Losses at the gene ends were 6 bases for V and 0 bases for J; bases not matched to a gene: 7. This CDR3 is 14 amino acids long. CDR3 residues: CSAALAESSYEQYF. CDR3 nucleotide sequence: TGCAGTGCCGCACTAGCGGAGAGCTCCTACGAGCAGTACTTC.

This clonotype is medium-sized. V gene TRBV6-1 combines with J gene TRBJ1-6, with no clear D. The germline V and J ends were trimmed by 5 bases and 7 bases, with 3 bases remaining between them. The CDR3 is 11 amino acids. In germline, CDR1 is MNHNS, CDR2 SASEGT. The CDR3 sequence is CASSRNSPLHF. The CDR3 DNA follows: TGTGCCAGCAGTCGCAATTCACCCCTCCACTTT.

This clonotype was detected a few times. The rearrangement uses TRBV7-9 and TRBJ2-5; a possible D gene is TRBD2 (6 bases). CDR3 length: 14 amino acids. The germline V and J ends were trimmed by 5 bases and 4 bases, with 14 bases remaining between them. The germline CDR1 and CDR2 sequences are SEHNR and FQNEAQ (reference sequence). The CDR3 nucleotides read TGTGCCAGCAGCCCCCCGGGGGTCGGAGAGACCCAGTACTTC. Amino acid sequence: CASSPPGVGETQYF. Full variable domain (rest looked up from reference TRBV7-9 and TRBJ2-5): DTGVSQNPRHKITKRGQNVTFRCDPISEHNRLYWYRQTLGQGPEFLTYFQNEAQLEKSRLLSDRFSAERPKGSFSTLEIQRTEQGDSAMYLCASSPPGVGETQYFGPGTRLLVL.

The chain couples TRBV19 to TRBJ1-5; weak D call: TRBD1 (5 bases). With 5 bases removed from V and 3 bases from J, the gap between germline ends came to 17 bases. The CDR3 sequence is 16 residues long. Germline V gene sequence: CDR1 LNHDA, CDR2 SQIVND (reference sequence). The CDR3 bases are TGTGCCAGTAGTTCCACGGGGCAGGGCGTCAATCAGCCCCAGCATTTT. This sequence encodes CASSSTGQGVNQPQHF. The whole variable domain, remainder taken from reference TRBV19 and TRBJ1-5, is DGGITQSPKYLFRKEGQNVTLSCEQNLNHDAMYWYRQDPGQGLRLIYYSQIVNDFQKGDIAEGYSVSREKKESFPLTVTSAQKNPTAFYLCASSSTGQGVNQPQHFGDGTRLSIL.

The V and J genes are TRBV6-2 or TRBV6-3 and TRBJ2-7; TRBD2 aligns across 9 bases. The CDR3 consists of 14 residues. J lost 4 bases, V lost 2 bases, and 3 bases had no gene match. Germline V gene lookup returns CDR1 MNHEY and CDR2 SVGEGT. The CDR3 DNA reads TGTGCCAGCAGTTACGCGGGGGGGAGTTACGAGCAGTACTTC. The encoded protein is CASSYAGGSYEQYF.

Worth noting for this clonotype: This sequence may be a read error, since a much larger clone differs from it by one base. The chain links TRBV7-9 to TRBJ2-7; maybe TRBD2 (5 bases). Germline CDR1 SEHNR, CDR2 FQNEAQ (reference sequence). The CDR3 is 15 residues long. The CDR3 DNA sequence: TGTGCCGGCAGCCAAGTAACTAGTGAACCTGGCGAGCAGTACTTC. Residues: CAGSQVTSEPGEQYF.

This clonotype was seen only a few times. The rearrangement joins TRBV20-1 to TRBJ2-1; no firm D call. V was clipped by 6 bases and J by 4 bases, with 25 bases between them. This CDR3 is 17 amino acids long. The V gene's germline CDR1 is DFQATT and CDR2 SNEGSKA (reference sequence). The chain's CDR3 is CSARYPSRTGVYNEQFF. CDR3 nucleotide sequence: TGCAGTGCAAGATACCCCTCTCGTACCGGAGTATACAATGAGCAGTTCTTC.